These 11 T cell receptor beta chains share one sample of origin, sequenced in a study of T-cell reconstitution after alpha-beta-depleted transplantation in children. This sample's TCRbeta library carried unique molecular identifier barcodes. One entry per CDR3 protein results from TCRdb running MiXCR on the PCR reads. The data contain fewer than 350,000 distinct CDR3 sequences, 11% of them singletons. The source was peripheral blood, collected 180 days after TCRalphabeta/CD19-depleted stem cell transplant. The receptors shown here come from a male patient aged 2-15 years who had a stem cell transplant for chronic granulomatous disease, so the T cells may come from the graft donor.

In its sample, this clonotype was seen many times. The V and J genes are TRBV20-1 and TRBJ2-3; D is uncertain. The CDR3 totals 12 residues. From germline, CDR1 is DFQATT and CDR2 SNEGSKA (reference sequence). V was shortened by 6 bases and J by 6 bases, with 13 bases between the two germline ends. CDR3: CSACDRVDTQYF. In DNA form, the CDR3 reads TGCAGTGCCTGCGACCGCGTCGATACGCAGTATTTT.

This clonotype has ten or more counts. The J gene is TRBJ2-7, the V gene TRBV4-2; 8 positions agree with TRBD2. J was trimmed by 3 bases and V by 1 base; bases with no gene match: 8. Germline V gene lookup returns CDR1 LGHNA and CDR2 YNFKEQ. There are 16 residues in the CDR3. The CDR3 here is CASSQGTGGGYYEQYF. DNA of the CDR3: TGTGCCAGCAGCCAAGGGACGGGCGGGGGGTACTACGAGCAGTACTTC.

This clonotype was seen more than once but under ten times. The CDR3 DNA follows: TGCGCCAGCAGCTTGGGCGCGCAGATGGGGGCCAACGTCCTGACTTTC. The encoded protein is CASSLGAQMGANVLTF. V gene TRBV5-1 combines with J gene TRBJ2-6; the D is unclear. V dropped 0 bases and J dropped 4 bases, with 11 bases sitting between them. CDR1 is SGHRS and CDR2 is YFSETQ in the germline V gene. CDR3 length equals 16 residues. The full variable domain, rest sourced from reference TRBV5-1 and TRBJ2-6, is KAGVTQTPRYLIKTRGQQVTLSCSPISGHRSVSWYQQTPGQGLQFLFEYFSETQRNKGNFPGRFSGRQFSNSRSEMNVSTLELGDSALYLCASSLGAQMGANVLTFGAGSRLTVL.

This clonotype was seen many times. CDR3 DNA: TGTGCCAGCAGCTCCGGGTCTAAGGGGGGGCTAGCCAAAAACATTCAGTACTTC. Amino acid sequence: CASSSGSKGGLAKNIQYF. The V gene is TRBV7-2, the J gene TRBJ2-4; D is perhaps TRBD2 (7 bases). Germline assignment: CDR1 SGHTA and CDR2 FQGNSA. Trimming removed 4 bases from V and 0 bases from J, with 19 bases in between. The CDR3 has 18 residues. Full variable domain (rest looked up from reference TRBV7-2 and TRBJ2-4): GAGVSQSPSNKVTEKGKDVELRCDPISGHTALYWYRQSLGQGLEFLIYFQGNSAPDKSGLPSDRFSAERTGGSVSTLTIQRTQQEDSAVYLCASSSGSKGGLAKNIQYFGAGTRLSVL.

This clonotype has ten or more counts. J is TRBJ2-4 and V is TRBV28, with 7 bases aligning to TRBD1. Germline V gene sequence: CDR1 MDHEN, CDR2 SYDVKM. This CDR3 is 15 amino acids long. With V trimmed by 6 bases and J by 4 bases, 9 bases remained unmatched. In DNA form, the CDR3 reads TGTGCCAGCAGAGCCTCAGGGACAGCAAAAAACATTCAGTACTTC. It is translated as CASRASGTAKNIQYF.

This clonotype was counted ten times or more. The chain has TRBV29-1 and TRBJ1-5; TRBD1 might be the D (5 bases). The CDR3 contains 13 residues. The ends were cut back, 6 bases at V and 3 bases at J, with 12 bases in the middle. CDR1 and CDR2 from the germline V gene are SQVTM and ANQGSEA. This chain's CDR3 is CSVWGGINQPQHF. CDR3 in DNA: TGCAGCGTCTGGGGGGGTATCAATCAGCCCCAGCATTTT.

This sequence joins TRBV30 and TRBJ1-2, with 8 nucleotides matching TRBD1. Germline CDR1 GTSNPN, CDR2 SVGIG (reference sequence). This CDR3 is built from 19 residues. The trim removed 0 bases at V and 0 bases at J, leaving 15 bases unmatched. CDR3 DNA sequence: TGTGCCTGGAGTGTACCCCGCGGACAGGGAATTCCAGCTAACTATGGCTACACCTTC. Translating gives CAWSVPRGQGIPANYGYTF.

This clonotype has a count of ten or more. The chain has TRBV3-1 and TRBJ2-7; D remains ambiguous. The CDR3 totals 12 residues. V lost 1 base, J lost 3 bases, and 4 bases lay in between. Germline V CDR1 and CDR2: LGHDT, YNNKEL (reference sequence). In nucleotides, the CDR3 is TGTGCCAGCAGCCAAGGGTACTACGAGCAGTACTTC. Protein product: CASSQGYYEQYF.

There are many counts of this clonotype. The chain recombines TRBV7-2 with TRBJ2-1, with D perhaps being TRBD1 or TRBD2 (5 bases each). The germline V gene encodes CDR1 SGHTA and CDR2 FQGNSA. V was cut by 5 bases and J by 5 bases, with 19 bases left in between. CDR3 length equals 16 residues. The CDR3 loop reads CASSPRGGAGNNEQFF. DNA for the CDR3: TGTGCCAGCAGCCCACGGGGTGGGGCGGGTAACAATGAGCAGTTCTTC.

In this sample, this clonotype turned up many times. The rearrangement uses TRBV11-2 and TRBJ2-7; TRBD2 matches 13 bases. V gave up 3 bases and J gave up 6 bases; unmatched junction bases: 14. Germline V lookup: CDR1 SGHAT, CDR2 FQNNGV. The CDR3 extends over 18 amino acids. In nucleotides, the CDR3 is TGTGCCAGCAGCTTGACCATTGGGACTAGCGGGAAAACAAGCGAGCAGTACTTC. The encoded protein is CASSLTIGTSGKTSEQYF. The full variable domain, in which reference TRBV11-2 and TRBJ2-7 provide the parts outside the CDR3, is EAGVAQSPRYKIIEKRQSVAFWCNPISGHATLYWYQQILGQGPKLLIQFQNNGVVDDSQLPKDRFSAERLKGVDSTLKIQPAKLEDSAVYLCASSLTIGTSGKTSEQYFGPGTRLTVT.

The chain has TRBV12-3 or TRBV12-4 and TRBJ2-2, with 10 positions matching TRBD1. The trim removed 5 bases at V and 3 bases at J, leaving 9 bases unmatched. CDR3 length: 17 amino acids. The CDR3 nucleotides are TGTGCCAGCAGTCCCCCGACAGGGGGCCCTGACACCGGGGAGCTGTTTTTT. Translating gives CASSPPTGGPDTGELFF.